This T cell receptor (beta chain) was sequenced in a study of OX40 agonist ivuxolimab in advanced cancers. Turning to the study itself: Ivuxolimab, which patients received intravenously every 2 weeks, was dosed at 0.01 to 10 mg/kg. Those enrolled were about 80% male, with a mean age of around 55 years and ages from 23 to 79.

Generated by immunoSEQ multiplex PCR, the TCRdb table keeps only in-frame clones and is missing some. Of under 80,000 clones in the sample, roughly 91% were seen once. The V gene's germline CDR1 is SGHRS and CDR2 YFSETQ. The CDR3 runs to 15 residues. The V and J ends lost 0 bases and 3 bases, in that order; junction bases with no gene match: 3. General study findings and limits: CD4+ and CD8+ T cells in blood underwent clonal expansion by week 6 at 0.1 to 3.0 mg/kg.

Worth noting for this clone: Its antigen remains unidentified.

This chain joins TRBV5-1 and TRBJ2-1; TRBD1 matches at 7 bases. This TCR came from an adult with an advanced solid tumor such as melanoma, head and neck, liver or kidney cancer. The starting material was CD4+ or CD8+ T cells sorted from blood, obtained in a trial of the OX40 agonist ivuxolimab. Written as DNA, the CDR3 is TGCGCCAGCAGCTTGGCGGCAGGGGGCTACAATGAGCAGTTCTTC. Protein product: CASSLAAGGYNEQFF.